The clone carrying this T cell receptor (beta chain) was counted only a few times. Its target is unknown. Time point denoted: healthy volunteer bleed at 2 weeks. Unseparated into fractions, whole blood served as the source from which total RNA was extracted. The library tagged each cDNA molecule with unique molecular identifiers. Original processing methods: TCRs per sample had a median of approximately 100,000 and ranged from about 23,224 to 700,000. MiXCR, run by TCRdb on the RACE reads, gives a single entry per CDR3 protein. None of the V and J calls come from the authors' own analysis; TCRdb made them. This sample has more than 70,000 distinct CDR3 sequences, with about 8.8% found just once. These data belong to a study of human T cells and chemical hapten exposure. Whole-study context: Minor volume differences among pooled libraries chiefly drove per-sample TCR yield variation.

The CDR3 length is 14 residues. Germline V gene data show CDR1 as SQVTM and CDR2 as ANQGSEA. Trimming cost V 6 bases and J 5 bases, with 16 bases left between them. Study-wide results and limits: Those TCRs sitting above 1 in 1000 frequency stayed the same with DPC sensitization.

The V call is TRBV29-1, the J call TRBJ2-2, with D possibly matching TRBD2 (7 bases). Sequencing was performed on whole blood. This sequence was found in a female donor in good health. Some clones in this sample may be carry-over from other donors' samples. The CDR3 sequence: CSVRGGAGTGELFF. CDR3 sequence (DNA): TGCAGCGTGAGGGGGGGAGCGGGGACCGGGGAGCTGTTTTTT.